One TCR beta chain is described in this entry. The data were taken from a study of blood T cell repertoires in COVID-19. On the study more broadly: Spain, Italy and the United States supplied samples that represented acute and convalescent COVID-19. Sources were T cells, B-cell-depleted T cells, or PBMCs; the material itself was cDNA or gDNA.

Here immunoSEQ multiplex PCR was the method, and the copy in TCRdb shows in-frame clones only, minus some. The table includes around 50,000 clones, roughly 85% detected once. The CDR3 loop spans 17 amino acids. Trimming took 3 bases from V and 4 from J; bases not matched to a gene: 13. The V gene's germline CDR1 is MDHEN and CDR2 SYDVKM. The TCR originated in a human donor in a cohort sampled during active COVID-19. The source material was peripheral blood. The chain recombines TRBV28 with TRBJ1-2; 8 positions agree with TRBD1. CDR3 protein: CASSFSAGGRQSYGYTF. The CDR3 nucleotides read TGTGCCAGCAGTTTTTCGGCAGGGGGCCGGCAGAGCTATGGCTACACCTTC.